The 29 T cell receptor beta chains given below trace back to one sample, sequenced in a study of T cells in Graves' hyperthyroidism and ophthalmopathy. Amplification of TCR beta CDR3 regions used RNA as the template. Carried out on the TCR CDR3, a first-round RT-PCR used the HTBI primer set. Using its own MiXCR run on the multiplex PCR reads, TCRdb lists one record per CDR3 protein. The repertoire holds around 340,000 distinct CDR3 sequences, with about 20% as singletons. Sequenced sample: blood. These receptors came from a woman between 50 and 59 years old with Graves' hyperthyroidism.

The V and J genes are TRBV5-1 and TRBJ2-5, with a weak D call TRBD1 (6 bases). The CDR3 length is 15 residues. Per the germline V gene, CDR1 is SGHRS and CDR2 is YFSETQ. V gave up 0 bases and J gave up 2 bases, with 11 bases separating them. CDR3 residues: CASSLDGGLQETQYF. CDR3 in DNA: TGCGCCAGCAGCTTGGATGGGGGCCTACAAGAGACCCAGTACTTC.

The CDR3 DNA reads as TGCGCCAGCAGTTCGATACTGGGACTAGCGGACAATGAGCAGTTCTTC. Its translation: CASSSILGLADNEQFF. The V and J genes are TRBV5-1 and TRBJ2-1; 11 nucleotides line up with TRBD2. The J segment lost 5 bases and the V segment lost 5 bases, leaving 9 bases of the junction unmatched. The CDR3 extends over 16 amino acids. Germline CDR1 is SGHRS and CDR2 is YFSETQ.

This clonotype appeared many times. The chain couples TRBV10-3 to TRBJ2-7; tentative D call: TRBD1 (5 bases). CDR1 and CDR2 from the germline V gene are ENHRY and SYGVKD. V lost 6 bases, J lost 2 bases, and 23 bases lay in between. The CDR3 covers 17 residues. CDR3 DNA: TGTGCCATCAGCCGAATCAGGAAGGGGCCCGCGACCTACGAGCAGTACGTC. Its translation: CAISRIRKGPATYEQYV.

In its sample, this clonotype was seen many times. V is TRBV5-1 and J is TRBJ2-1; D gene unclear. The V end was cut by 0 bases, the J end by 9 bases, with 10 bases between. CDR1 and CDR2 (germline): SGHRS, YFSETQ. CDR3 length: 13 amino acids. CDR3 coding DNA: TGCGCCAGCAGCTTGGCTTCTGGAACTGAGCAGTTCTTC. It translates to CASSLASGTEQFF.

The chain employs TRBV19 and TRBJ2-2, with 8 bases that match TRBD2. V shed 6 bases and J 1 base; nucleotides not matched to a gene: 13. The CDR3 is 18 amino acids. The germline CDR1 and CDR2 sequences are LNHDA and SQIVND (reference sequence). The DNA for the CDR3 is TGTGCCAGTAGGCGTAGGGGGAGAGCGGGAGTGAACACCGGGGAGCTGTTTTTT. It encodes CASRRRGRAGVNTGELFF.

There are many counts of this clonotype. The chain links TRBV28 to TRBJ2-7; D remains unclear. The CDR3 length is 13 residues. Germline values: CDR1 MDHEN, CDR2 SYDVKM. Trimming took off 2 bases at V and 1 base at J, with 6 bases between the two ends. CDR3 protein: CASSLVGSYEQYF. In nucleotides, the CDR3 is TGTGCCAGCAGTTTAGTGGGATCCTACGAGCAGTACTTC.

This clonotype was counted many times. The genes are TRBV20-1 and TRBJ2-7, with D tentatively TRBD2 (5 bases). The V end was cut by 6 bases, the J end by 2 bases, with 8 bases between. This CDR3 has 11 residues. The germline V gene encodes CDR1 DFQATT and CDR2 SNEGSKA (reference sequence). In DNA, the CDR3 is TGCAGTGCATCCGGGGCCTACGAGCAGTACTTC. This codes for CSASGAYEQYF.

The chain's CDR3 is CAWSGTGGFGELFF. The CDR3 DNA sequence: TGTGCCTGGAGTGGGACAGGGGGCTTCGGGGAGCTGTTTTTT. The chain carries TRBV30 and TRBJ2-2, with 11 bases matching TRBD1. The trim removed 1 base at V and 7 bases at J, leaving 2 bases unmatched. Germline V lookup: CDR1 GTSNPN, CDR2 SVGIG (reference sequence). The CDR3 extends over 14 amino acids.

The chain has TRBV20-1 and TRBJ2-2, with D perhaps matching TRBD1 or TRBD2 (5 bases each). Deletions cut 6 bases from V and 9 bases from J, with 14 bases between. This CDR3 spans 12 amino acids. Germline values: CDR1 DFQATT, CDR2 SNEGSKA (reference sequence). The DNA for the CDR3 is TGCAGTGCGACGCCTGGGGGTAGGGAGCTGTTTTTT. Protein sequence: CSATPGGRELFF.

This clonotype was observed a few times. This sequence joins TRBV6-5 and TRBJ1-4; possible D gene TRBD1, 5 bases. This CDR3 is 16 amino acids long. Germline V gene data show CDR1 as MNHEY and CDR2 as SVGAGI. V dropped 2 bases and J dropped 6 bases, with 16 bases sitting between them. CDR3 DNA: TGTGCCAGCAGTTACGGCGGGGCTGGGAACCATGAAAAACTGTTTTTT. Protein product: CASSYGGAGNHEKLFF.

This clonotype was detected many times. The chain has TRBV28 and TRBJ1-1; D gene uncertain. The CDR3 contains 12 residues. Germline V gene sequence: CDR1 MDHEN, CDR2 SYDVKM. V lost 6 bases and J lost 0, with 5 bases in between. As DNA, the CDR3 is TGTGCCAGCAGCTACCTGAACACTGAAGCTTTCTTT. Its translation: CASSYLNTEAFF.

This clonotype was observed many times. V usage is TRBV11-1 and J usage is TRBJ2-1; D is unresolved. The CDR3 covers 15 residues. V was pared by 3 bases and J by 5 bases, with 14 bases between. Germline V lookup: CDR1 SGHAT, CDR2 FQDESV (reference sequence). The CDR3 protein is CASSFLRNPNNEQFF. Here the CDR3 DNA reads TGTGCCAGCAGCTTCTTACGAAACCCTAACAATGAGCAGTTCTTC.

A note on this clonotype: A much larger clone differs from this one at a single base, so this may be a read error. V usage is TRBV12-3 or TRBV12-4 and J usage is TRBJ1-5; D remains ambiguous. There are 13 residues in the CDR3. Deletions cut 2 bases from V and 7 bases from J, with 9 bases between. This CDR3 is CASSLLKEQPQHF. In nucleotides, the CDR3 is TGTGCCAGCAGTTTACTCAAGGAGCAGCCCCAGCATTTT.

The DNA of the CDR3 is TGTGCCAGCAGCCCGGGAAGGGAGTACAATGAGCAGTTCTTC. Translation: CASSPGREYNEQFF. The rearrangement uses TRBV6-1 and TRBJ2-1, with D perhaps matching TRBD2 (5 bases). V dropped 6 bases and J dropped 4 bases, with 13 bases sitting between them. The CDR3 is made up of 14 amino acids. CDR1 MNHNS and CDR2 SASEGT come from the germline V gene.

This clonotype was counted at least ten times. The chain couples TRBV6-1 to TRBJ2-3, with 10 nucleotides matching TRBD2. The CDR3 runs to 15 residues. The junction had 4 bases not matched to a gene; V was cut back by 5 bases and J by 2 bases. CDR1 and CDR2 from the germline V gene are MNHNS and SASEGT. The CDR3 DNA reads TGTGCCAGCAGTTTAGCGGGAGGTTCCACAGATACGCAGTATTTT. Protein product: CASSLAGGSTDTQYF.

This sequence joins TRBV10-3 and TRBJ2-1, with 9 bases lining up with TRBD1. J gave up 6 bases and V 0 bases, and 0 bases lay outside the gene matches. The V gene's germline CDR1 is ENHRY and CDR2 SYGVKD. The CDR3 is made up of 14 amino acids. CDR3 loop: CAISESDRGNEQFF. For the CDR3, the DNA is TGTGCCATCAGTGAGTCGGACAGGGGCAATGAGCAGTTCTTC.

This clonotype has a count of ten or more. The rearrangement uses TRBV6-2 or TRBV6-3 and TRBJ2-3; weak D call: TRBD2 (5 bases). Between the trimmed V and J ends, which lost 4 bases and 3 bases, there was a span of 8 bases. The CDR3 extends over 13 amino acids. CDR1 MNHEY and CDR2 SVGEGT come from the germline V gene. The CDR3 loop is CASSLLGTDTQYF. The DNA of the CDR3 is TGTGCCAGCAGTTTACTAGGTACAGATACGCAGTATTTT.

The V and J genes are TRBV30 and TRBJ2-3; 7 nucleotides agree with TRBD2. J was trimmed by 2 bases and V by 8 bases; bases with no gene match: 19. Germline V gene data show CDR1 as GTSNPN and CDR2 as SVGIG (reference sequence). The CDR3 length is 17 residues. The CDR3 nucleotides are TGTGCCAGCAGCCAAGATTTGCTAGCGGAAGCCACAGATACGCAGTATTTT. This sequence encodes CASSQDLLAEATDTQYF.

This clonotype has just a few counts. V and J are TRBV7-9 and TRBJ2-1; 8 bases agree with TRBD1. Germline assignment: CDR1 SEHNR and CDR2 FQNEAQ (reference sequence). V gave up 5 bases and J gave up 6 bases; unmatched junction bases: 15. The CDR3 extends over 17 amino acids. In DNA, the CDR3 is TGTGCCAGCAGCCCAAACCCCCGGCAGGGGGCTGGCAATGAGCAGTTCTTC. Its protein is CASSPNPRQGAGNEQFF.

Regarding this clonotype: Possible read error: a much larger clone is one base away. CDR3 sequence: CATSLGSSYNEQLF. CDR3 DNA: TGTGCAACCTCCCTGGGTAGCTCCTACAATGAGCAGCTCTTC. The chain employs TRBV6-1 and TRBJ2-1; D remains ambiguous. The CDR3 has 14 amino acids. Germline CDR1 is MNHNS and CDR2 is SASEGT.

This clonotype was counted a few times. This rearrangement joins TRBV20-1 to TRBJ2-1; 14 bases are a match to TRBD2. Losses at the gene ends were 6 bases for V and 6 bases for J; bases not matched to a gene: 10. CDR3 size: 16 residues. Germline loops: CDR1 DFQATT, CDR2 SNEGSKA (reference sequence). In nucleotides, the CDR3 is TGCAGTGCGAGGACCCTGACTAGCGGGGGGGCCAATGAGCAGTTCTTC. Amino acid sequence: CSARTLTSGGANEQFF.

This clonotype was recorded a few times. The rearrangement uses TRBV4-2 and TRBJ2-1; 10 nucleotides line up with TRBD1. The V segment lost 0 bases and the J segment 2 bases; nucleotides outside the gene matches: 4. The CDR3 spans 17 residues. Looked up from germline, CDR1 is LGHNA and CDR2 is YNFKEQ. CDR3 in amino acids: CASSQDRDRGPYNEQFF. The CDR3 DNA follows: TGTGCCAGCAGCCAAGATCGTGACAGGGGGCCCTACAATGAGCAGTTCTTC.

The table lists this clonotype with many counts. The gene calls are TRBV5-1 and TRBJ2-1; D is perhaps TRBD1 (5 bases). The CDR3 has 14 residues. Germline assignment: CDR1 SGHRS and CDR2 YFSETQ. V lost 0 bases, J lost 7 bases, and 11 bases lay in between. The CDR3 spells CASSLESRVNEQFF. The CDR3 DNA is TGCGCCAGCAGCTTGGAGTCCAGGGTAAATGAGCAGTTCTTC.

This clonotype was seen ten or more times. The chain's CDR3 is CASSFRPRGTEAFF. Here the CDR3 DNA reads TGTGCCAGCAGTTTTAGGCCACGGGGCACTGAAGCTTTCTTT. The chain uses TRBV27 and TRBJ1-1; D call uncertain. Germline assignment: CDR1 MNHEY and CDR2 SMNVEV (reference sequence). This CDR3 has 14 amino acids. Trimming took 3 bases from V and 4 from J, leaving 12 bases between them.

This clonotype was seen a handful of times. The chain has TRBV7-3 and TRBJ2-7; TRBD2 might be the D (6 bases). Per the germline V gene, CDR1 is SGHTA and CDR2 is FQGTGA. Deletions cut 0 bases from V and 4 bases from J, with 19 bases between. CDR3 length equals 17 residues. The CDR3 DNA reads as TGTGCCAGCAGCTTAACGGGGGGAGACTCCGAACCATACGAGCAGTACGTC. Translated: CASSLTGGDSEPYEQYV.

The table lists this clonotype with a few counts. The chain joins TRBV6-1 to TRBJ1-2; 7 bases map to TRBD1. V lost 7 bases and J lost 4; bases outside the gene matches: 9. CDR1 is MNHNS, CDR2 SASEGT, per germline. This CDR3 region has 14 residues. CDR3 in amino acids: CASTRQGELYGYTF. The CDR3 DNA follows: TGTGCCAGCACCAGACAGGGAGAGCTCTATGGCTACACCTTC.

This rearrangement joins TRBV7-9 to TRBJ2-4; D gene unclear. The germline V gene has CDR1 SEHNR and CDR2 FQNEAQ (reference sequence). The CDR3 totals 12 residues. Trimming left V 4 bases short and J 2 bases short, with 3 bases between. The DNA of the CDR3 is TGTGCCAGCAGCTCCACCAAAAACATTCAGTACTTC. Translating gives CASSSTKNIQYF.

This clonotype came up many times. This chain uses TRBV6-1 with TRBJ2-7; a weak D match, TRBD2 (5 bases). Trimming cost V 5 bases and J 3 bases, with 14 bases left between them. This CDR3 region has 14 residues. Looked up from germline, CDR1 is MNHNS and CDR2 is SASEGT. The CDR3 DNA is TGTGCCAGCAGTTATGGGCCCGGGGACTACGAGCAGTACTTC. Translation: CASSYGPGDYEQYF.

This clonotype was seen a few times. This rearrangement joins TRBV6-2 or TRBV6-3 to TRBJ2-3; D is ambiguous. Trimming took 6 bases from V and 1 from J, leaving 8 bases between them. This CDR3 has 13 amino acids. CDR1 and CDR2 from the germline V gene are MNHEY and SVGEGT. DNA of the CDR3: TGTGCCAGCAGGTTGGACGGCACAGATACGCAGTATTTT. Residues: CASRLDGTDTQYF.